This T cell receptor (beta chain) was profiled in a study of cytomegalovirus exposure and HLA in healthy donors. Donors sampled were nominally healthy, though unrecorded immune exposures were likely. Findings of the study overall: The study designated around 150 TCR beta chains cytomegalovirus-associated. In vitro testing confirmed a few CMV-associated chains as specific for CMV antigens.

In the case of this clone: Its antigen remains unknown.

PCR involved 60 Vbeta and 13 Jbeta primers. Only in-frame clones appear in the TCRdb table, and some are missing; sequencing was by immunoSEQ multiplex PCR. This sample contains about 170,000 clones. Per germline, CDR1 SEHNR and CDR2 FQNEAQ (reference sequence). The CDR3 consists of 16 residues. V lost 1 base and J lost 4, with 13 bases in between. Sequences were obtained from PBMCs. This TCR was sampled from a woman aged 18-29 years in good health and CMV-seropositive. The chain recombines TRBV7-9 with TRBJ2-2; D perhaps matches TRBD1 (6 bases). CDR3: CASSLDQGRGTGELFF. As DNA, the CDR3 is TGTGCCAGCAGCTTAGATCAGGGGCGCGGCACCGGGGAGCTGTTTTTT.